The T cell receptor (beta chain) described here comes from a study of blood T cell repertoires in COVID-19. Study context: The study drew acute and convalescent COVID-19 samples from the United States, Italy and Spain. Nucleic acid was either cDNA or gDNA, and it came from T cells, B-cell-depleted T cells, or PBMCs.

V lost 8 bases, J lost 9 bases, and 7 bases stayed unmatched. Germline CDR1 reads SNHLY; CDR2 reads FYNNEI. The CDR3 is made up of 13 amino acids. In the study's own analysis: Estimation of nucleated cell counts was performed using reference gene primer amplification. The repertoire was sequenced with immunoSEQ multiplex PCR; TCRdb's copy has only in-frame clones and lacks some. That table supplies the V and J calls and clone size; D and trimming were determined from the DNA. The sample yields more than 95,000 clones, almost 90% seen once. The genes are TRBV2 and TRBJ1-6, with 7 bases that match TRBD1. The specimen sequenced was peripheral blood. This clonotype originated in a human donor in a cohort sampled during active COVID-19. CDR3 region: CASRKGDSSPLHF. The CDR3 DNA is TGTGCCAGCCGGAAGGGGGACAGTTCACCCCTCCACTTT.